The rows below give T cell receptor beta chains drawn from one sample of a study of T cells in Graves' hyperthyroidism and ophthalmopathy. Each CDR3 protein is one row after TCRdb ran MiXCR on the multiplex PCR reads. The sample has 350,000 to 500,000 distinct CDR3 sequences, around 15% seen once; the top ten hold 5% to 6%. Sequences were obtained from blood. Every receptor here comes from a woman aged 18-35 years with Graves' hyperthyroidism. Each CDR3 is given with its conserved first and last residue. Part of the rows lack a size; the others show once, few, many or a class for expanded clones.

v_gene	j_gene	abundance	CDR3aa
TRBV12-3/TRBV12-4	TRBJ2-3	many	CAGISGRACVDTQYF
TRBV6-1	TRBJ2-1	many	CASSYAPAEYNEQFF
TRBV18	TRBJ2-5	many	CASSPPHSQETQYF
TRBV5-1	TRBJ2-7	many	CASSASSGRAGEQYF
TRBV2	TRBJ2-5	.	CASSESVQETQYF
TRBV20-1	TRBJ2-3	.	CSASLAGAESTDTQYF
TRBV7-6	TRBJ2-2	many	CASSLEQLAGGPTGELFF
TRBV11-3	TRBJ2-7	many	CASSLLPGASYEQYF
TRBV30	TRBJ1-5	few	CAWRGAGFNQPQHF
TRBV6-1	TRBJ2-1	.	CATLAGGLYNEQFF
TRBV7-6	TRBJ2-3	.	CASREAGLASSRGTDTQYF
TRBV7-3	TRBJ1-2	many	CASSLTGRQTNGYTF
TRBV28	TRBJ2-7	many	CASSYLQGFYEQYF
TRBV4-3	TRBJ2-1	many	CASSQDLAGGLRNEQFF
TRBV7-2	TRBJ1-1	many	CASSLEWGEAFF
TRBV2	TRBJ2-2	many	CASSENDPIGQGWTGELFF
TRBV3-1	TRBJ1-5	many	CASSQDGQRHQPQHF
TRBV7-6	TRBJ2-3	many	CASSLVVVTDTQYF
TRBV29-1	TRBJ2-3	many	CSVLSGSRGTQYF
TRBV28	TRBJ2-3	many	CASSFLDRQADTQYF
TRBV6-6	TRBJ2-7	.	CASSYRTSGNPYEQYF
TRBV9	TRBJ1-2	.	CASSVDTITNYGYTF
TRBV9	TRBJ2-5	few	CASSVVVGGSFETQYF
TRBV20-1	TRBJ2-5	many	CSAKPGLQQETQYF
TRBV6-2/TRBV6-3	TRBJ2-7	many	CASSSPEGLAGWEKQYF
TRBV20-1	TRBJ2-2	.	CSARAGLGGELFF
TRBV9	TRBJ2-5	.	CASSPQRGETQYF
TRBV20-1	TRBJ1-2	.	CSASRTEVAYGYTF
TRBV28	TRBJ2-3	many	CASSLIQGANTQYF
TRBV4-3	TRBJ2-5	many	CASSQDPSGKETQYF
TRBV24-1	TRBJ1-5	few	CATSDLGGDQPQHF
TRBV7-9	TRBJ1-2	many	CASSFSRGGYTF